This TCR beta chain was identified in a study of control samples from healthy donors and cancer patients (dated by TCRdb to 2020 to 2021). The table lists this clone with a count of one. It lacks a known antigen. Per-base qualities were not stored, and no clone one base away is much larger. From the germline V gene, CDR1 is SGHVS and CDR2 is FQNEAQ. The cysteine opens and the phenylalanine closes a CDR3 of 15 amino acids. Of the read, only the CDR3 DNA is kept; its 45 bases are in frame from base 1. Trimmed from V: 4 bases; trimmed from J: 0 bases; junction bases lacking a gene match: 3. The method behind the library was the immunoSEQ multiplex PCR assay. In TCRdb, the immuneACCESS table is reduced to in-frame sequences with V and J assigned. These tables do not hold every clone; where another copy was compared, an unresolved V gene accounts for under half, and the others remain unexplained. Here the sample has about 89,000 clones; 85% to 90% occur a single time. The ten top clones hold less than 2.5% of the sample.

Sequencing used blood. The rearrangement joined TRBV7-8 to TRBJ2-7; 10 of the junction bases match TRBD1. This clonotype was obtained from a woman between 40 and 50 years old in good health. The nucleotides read TGTGCCAGCAGCTCAAGACAGGGGGCCTCCTACGAGCAGTACTTC. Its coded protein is CASSSRQGASYEQYF.